The sequence of this T cell receptor beta chain was determined in a study of type 1 regulatory T cells. Study summary: T-allo10 is a Tr1-enriched, alloantigen-specific CD4 T cell product made in vitro.

The V gene lost 5 bases and the J gene lost 1 base, with 11 bases spanning the gap. The CDR3 length is 15 residues. TCRdb redid the calling of the reads with MiXCR, one entry per CDR3 protein. The sample has roughly 62,000 distinct CDR3 sequences; approximately 67% are singletons. This clonotype was observed a handful of times. The target antigen is unknown. The sample consisted of cultured non-Tr1 T cells, either the whole culture or a sorted T cell fraction (not recorded which). The clonotype comes from a human donor in good health. The chain couples TRBV12-3 or TRBV12-4 to TRBJ1-4; weak D call: TRBD1 (6 bases). CDR3 DNA: TGTGCCAGCAGTAGGGGGGGGGTAACTAATGAAAAACTGTTTTTT. Residues: CASSRGGVTNEKLFF.